These T cell receptor beta chains were read from a single sample in a study of T cell repertoires in cytomegalovirus infection. These receptors' antigens are unknown. One entry per CDR3 protein, called by TCRdb with MiXCR from the reads. The data show approximately 110,000 distinct CDR3 sequences, over 30% seen once. Material: CD8+ T cells from cultured PBMCs, obtained from culture after CMV antigen stimulation. The receptor source for this set is a human donor in good health (CMV status not recorded). Some clones in this sample may be carry-over from other donors' samples. CDR3s include the opening cysteine and the closing phenylalanine or tryptophan. The order of the fields is clone size, D gene, V gene, J gene, CDR3 protein, CDR3 DNA. The D gene is left open where the match is weak. Size tells how often a clone was seen (once, few, many) or the class of an expanded clone, and some rows leave it out.

few	TRBD1	TRBV18	TRBJ1-5	CASSPGTVNQPQHF	TGTGCCAGCTCACCCGGGACAGTCAATCAGCCCCAGCATTTT
.	.	TRBV6-2/TRBV6-3	TRBJ2-2	CASTNPPGLNTGELFF	TGTGCCAGCACCAATCCGCCCGGGTTAAACACCGGGGAGCTGTTTTTT
.	.	TRBV28	TRBJ2-7	CASSLSLDYEQYF	TGTGCCAGCAGTTTGAGTTTGGACTACGAGCAGTACTTC
few	.	TRBV11-2	TRBJ1-1	CASSSTGQALNTEAFF	TGTGCCAGCAGTTCTACGGGGCAGGCGCTAAACACTGAAGCTTTCTTT
.	.	TRBV7-9	TRBJ1-2	CASSGSRARVYGYTF	TGTGCCAGCAGCGGGAGTAGGGCCCGGGTCTATGGCTACACCTTC
many	TRBD1	TRBV7-2	TRBJ1-1	CASSPLWGAGQGGNTEAFF	TGTGCCAGCAGCCCCCTGTGGGGAGCGGGACAGGGGGGGAACACTGAAGCTTTCTTT
few	TRBD2	TRBV7-6	TRBJ2-1	CASSLRGAGGSSYNEQFF	TGTGCCAGCAGCTTAAGGGGAGCGGGGGGGAGCTCCTACAATGAGCAGTTCTTC
few	TRBD1	TRBV6-5	TRBJ1-1	CASSFTKTGVLGAFF	TGTGCCAGCAGTTTCACAAAGACAGGGGTTCTGGGTGCTTTCTTT
.	.	TRBV12-5	TRBJ2-1	CASGFPVRRFSRNEQFF	TGTGCTAGTGGTTTCCCCGTAAGACGGTTTAGCCGCAATGAGCAGTTCTTC
many	.	TRBV20-1	TRBJ1-5	CSVLRASYSNQPQHF	TGCAGTGTTCTACGGGCTAGTTATAGCAATCAGCCCCAGCATTTT
few	.	TRBV7-6	TRBJ1-1	CASSRRPGVNTEAFF	TGTGCCAGCAGCCGCCGGCCGGGGGTGAACACTGAAGCTTTCTTT